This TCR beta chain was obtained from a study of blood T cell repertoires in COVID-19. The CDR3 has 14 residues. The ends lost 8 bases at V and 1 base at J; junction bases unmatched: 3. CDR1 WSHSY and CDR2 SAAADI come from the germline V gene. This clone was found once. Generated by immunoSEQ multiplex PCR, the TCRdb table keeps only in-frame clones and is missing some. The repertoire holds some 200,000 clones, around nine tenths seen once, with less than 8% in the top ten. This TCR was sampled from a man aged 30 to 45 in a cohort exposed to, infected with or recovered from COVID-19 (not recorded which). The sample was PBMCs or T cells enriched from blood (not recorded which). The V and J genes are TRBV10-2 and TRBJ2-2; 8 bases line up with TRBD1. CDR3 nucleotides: TGCGCCAGCTCTGGGACAGGGAACACCGGGGAGCTGTTTTTT. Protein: CASSGTGNTGELFF.